This T cell receptor (beta chain) was identified during a study of cytomegalovirus exposure and HLA in healthy donors. Whole-study results and caveats: A few chains tied to CMV proved CMV antigen-specific in vitro.

A multiplex PCR was run with 60 Vbeta primers and 13 Jbeta primers. TCRdb keeps only in-frame clones here, not all; method: immunoSEQ multiplex PCR. The sample includes approximately 160,000 clones, over 70% seen only once; the top ten take around 7%. V was shortened by 0 bases and J by 5 bases, with 16 bases between the two germline ends. CDR3 size: 16 residues. Germline CDR1 SGHRS, CDR2 YFSETQ. On this clone: Its matching antigen is unknown.

The sample taken for sequencing was PBMCs. The V gene is TRBV5-1, the J gene TRBJ2-3; maybe TRBD2 (5 bases). This TCR derives from a man younger than 40 in good health and CMV-seropositive. CDR3 coding DNA: TGCGCCAGCAGCTTGGTAGCGCAGGTCCGAGGAGATACGCAGTATTTT. Translating gives CASSLVAQVRGDTQYF.